This TCR beta chain was sequenced during a study of T cells in Graves' hyperthyroidism and ophthalmopathy. Overall study context: Initial diagnosis, before any treatment, was when peripheral blood was collected. General study results and limits: Blood also showed most of the thyroid clonotypes that were expanded above 0.001.

Amplification of TCR beta CDR3 regions used RNA as the template. HTBI primers were the set used in a first-round RT-PCR of the TCR CDR3. TCRdb re-derived calls from the multiplex PCR reads in MiXCR, one entry per CDR3 protein. Counted here are over 350,000 distinct CDR3 sequences, approximately 17% occurring once; the ten biggest clones make up over 35%. There are 15 residues in the CDR3. V lost 7 bases and J 4 bases, leaving 16 bases between the germline ends. CDR1 LNHDA and CDR2 SQIVND come from the germline V gene (reference sequence). Concerning this clonotype itself: Antigen specificity is unknown.

The V call is TRBV19, the J call TRBJ2-2; either TRBD1 or TRBD2 may fit D (5 bases each). Material for sequencing was blood. The sequence came from a man aged 18 to 29 with Graves' ophthalmopathy. CDR3 amino acids: CASMRDLKGTGELFF. The CDR3 nucleotides are TGTGCCAGTATGAGGGACCTGAAGGGCACCGGGGAGCTGTTTTTT.